This TCR beta chain originates from a study of blood T cells in healthy people across ages. Findings and caveats of the study: Diversity of TCR beta per million T cells declined in a roughly linear way with age. Considered underestimates were the diversity estimates obtained from one million T cells. Comparison with aged donors showed that long-lived donors had more naive CD4+ cells and higher diversity.

The germline V gene encodes CDR1 DFQATT and CDR2 SNEGSKA (reference sequence). The junction had 9 bases not matched to a gene; V was cut back by 6 bases and J by 6 bases. This CDR3 spans 14 amino acids. With regard to this clonotype: The antigen is unknown.

Sample-barcoded 5' priming and a J-beta primer mix drove a second PCR of roughly 7 to 11 cycles. TCRdb passed the 5' RACE reads through MiXCR, listing each CDR3 protein once. The top ten hold roughly 2% of the sample, which has 2 million or so distinct CDR3 sequences, about 50% seen once. The TCR sequence derives from a woman in her forties in good health. Input material: blood. This rearrangement joins TRBV20-1 to TRBJ1-5; TRBD1 matches at 9 bases. CDR3 nucleotide sequence: TGCAGTGCGAACCGGGACAGGGAGGCTCAGCCCCAGCATTTT. Amino acids: CSANRDREAQPQHF.